This entry lists 2 T cell receptor beta chains sequenced from one sample in a study of shared clonotypes between healthy human individuals. TCRdb's table, derived via immunoSEQ multiplex PCR, lists solely in-frame clones and lacks some. This table has 2 million to 3 million clones, roughly 93% appearing once. Source material: naive CD4+ T cells from PBMCs. The subset: CD45RA+ positively selected. Every receptor here comes from a man aged 18 to 30 in good health. Some clones in this sample may be carry-over from other donors' samples.

The chain has TRBV18 and TRBJ2-7, with TRBD1 matching 10 bases. Germline CDR1 reads KGHSH; CDR2 reads LQKENI. CDR3 length: 16 residues. Trimming removed 1 base from V and 6 bases from J; junction bases left unmatched: 9. This chain's CDR3 is CASSPRDRGHLSEQYF. The DNA of the CDR3 is TGTGCCAGCTCACCACGCGACAGGGGGCATCTAAGCGAGCAGTACTTC. Drawing the rest from reference TRBV18 and TRBJ2-7, the complete variable domain is NAGVMQNPRHLVRRRGQEARLRCSPMKGHSHVYWYRQLPEEGLKFMVYLQKENIIDESGMPKERFSAEFPKEGPSILRIQQVVRGDSAAYFCASSPRDRGHLSEQYFGPGTRLTVT.

This chain joins TRBV5-6 and TRBJ1-4, with D tentatively TRBD1 (6 bases). V lost 0 bases to trimming and J lost 0 bases, with 18 bases between them. Germline loops: CDR1 SGHDT, CDR2 YYEEEE. This CDR3 comprises 19 residues. DNA for the CDR3: TGTGCCAGCAGCTTGGCAGGGGTCAATTTCTTAGCAACTAATGAAAAACTGTTTTTT. Translating gives CASSLAGVNFLATNEKLFF.